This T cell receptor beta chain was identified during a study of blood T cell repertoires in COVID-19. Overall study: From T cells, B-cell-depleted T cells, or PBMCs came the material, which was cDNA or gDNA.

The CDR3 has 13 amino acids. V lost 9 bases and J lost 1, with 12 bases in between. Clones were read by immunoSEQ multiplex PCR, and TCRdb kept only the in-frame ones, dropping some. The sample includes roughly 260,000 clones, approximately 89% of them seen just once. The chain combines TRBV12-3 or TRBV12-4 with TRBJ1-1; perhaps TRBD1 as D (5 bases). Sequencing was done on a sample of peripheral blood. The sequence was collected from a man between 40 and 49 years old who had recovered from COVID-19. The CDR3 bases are TGTGCCAGTGGGAAACAGGAGAACACTGAAGCTTTCTTT. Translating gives CASGKQENTEAFF.